This T cell receptor (beta chain) was identified in a study of blood T cell repertoires in COVID-19. Study at large: Collection of acute and convalescent COVID-19 samples took place in the United States, Italy and Spain. T cells, B-cell-depleted T cells, or PBMCs provided the cDNA or gDNA that served as material.

In the source study's methods: Estimation of nucleated cell counts was performed using reference gene primer amplification. TCRdb's table, derived via immunoSEQ multiplex PCR, lists solely in-frame clones and lacks some. V and J calls and clone size are copied from that table; D and trimming were computed from the DNA. The sample has about 170,000 clones, around 86% seen once; the top ten hold 2.5% to 4%. The CDR3 consists of 15 residues. V gave up 6 bases and J gave up 1 base, with 15 bases separating them. The germline V gene has CDR1 LNHDA and CDR2 SQIVND (reference sequence). Sequencing used peripheral blood. The V gene is TRBV19, the J gene TRBJ1-1; D gene unclear. This TCR was recovered from a man aged 70 or older with acute or convalescent COVID-19. The chain's CDR3 is CASRIVTQENTEAFF. The CDR3 coding sequence is TGTGCCAGTAGGATCGTGACTCAAGAGAACACTGAAGCTTTCTTT.